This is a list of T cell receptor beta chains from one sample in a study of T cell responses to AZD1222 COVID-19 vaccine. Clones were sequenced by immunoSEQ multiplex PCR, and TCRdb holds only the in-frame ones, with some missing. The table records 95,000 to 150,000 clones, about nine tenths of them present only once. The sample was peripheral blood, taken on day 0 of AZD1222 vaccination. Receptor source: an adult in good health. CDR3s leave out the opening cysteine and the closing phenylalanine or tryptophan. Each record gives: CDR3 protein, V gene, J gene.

CDR3: ATGAPSSGNTIY; V: TRBV19; J: TRBJ1-3
CDR3: ASSPSAGQGFGEQY; V: TRBV9; J: TRBJ2-7
CDR3: ASSEASDAYNEQF; V: TRBV6-4; J: TRBJ2-1
CDR3: ASTPSDRKGTEAF; V: TRBV19; J: TRBJ1-1
CDR3: ASSLAIGQGSGEQY; V: TRBV5-1; J: TRBJ2-7
CDR3: ASGFGGGTENSPLH; V: TRBV12-5; J: TRBJ1-6
CDR3: ASSRPGLAEDTQY; V: TRBV6-2/TRBV6-3; J: TRBJ2-3
CDR3: ASSVAWAGNEQY; V: TRBV9; J: TRBJ2-7
CDR3: ASSPTTSGASNEQF; V: TRBV27; J: TRBJ2-1
CDR3: ASSQHRDRERSYT; V: TRBV14; J: TRBJ1-2
CDR3: ASSAQGAGGYT; V: TRBV12-3/TRBV12-4; J: TRBJ1-2
CDR3: ATSSIKTTYNEQF; V: TRBV15; J: TRBJ2-1
CDR3: ASSFGTGFDEQF; V: TRBV11-2; J: TRBJ2-1
CDR3: SANWKKTQY; V: TRBV20-1; J: TRBJ2-3
CDR3: ASIANQPQH; V: TRBV6-5; J: TRBJ1-5
CDR3: ATEAIGGTIGYEQY; V: TRBV28; J: TRBJ2-7
CDR3: ASKGTGSKGY; V: TRBV28; J: TRBJ2-7
CDR3: ASSLGTYGYT; V: TRBV7-9; J: TRBJ1-2
CDR3: ASGPGDGRDTQY; V: TRBV12-5; J: TRBJ2-3
CDR3: ASSQDWLWGQGGLAAYNEQF; V: TRBV4-3; J: TRBJ2-1
CDR3: ASSYVPGGMNEQY; V: TRBV27; J: TRBJ2-7
CDR3: ASSTEQGGETQY; V: TRBV5-1; J: TRBJ2-5
CDR3: ASTKAVGTFSGANVLT; V: TRBV5-1; J: TRBJ2-6
CDR3: ASVSPSRHEQY; V: TRBV27; J: TRBJ2-7
CDR3: ASSYPGQSMNTEAF; V: TRBV6-5; J: TRBJ1-1
CDR3: SVEYGTDTQY; V: TRBV29-1; J: TRBJ2-3
CDR3: ASSQPFSDEQY; V: TRBV4-1; J: TRBJ2-7
CDR3: ASSLSPGQGYYEQY; V: TRBV5-1; J: TRBJ2-7
CDR3: ASSPRQGANSPLH; V: TRBV6-5; J: TRBJ1-6
CDR3: ASSGLAGSPYNEQF; V: TRBV14; J: TRBJ2-1
CDR3: ASSLGGRPYGYT; V: TRBV28; J: TRBJ1-2
CDR3: ARPNRENYGYT; V: TRBV2; J: TRBJ1-2
CDR3: ASSQSFRVGDNEQF; V: TRBV3-1/TRBV3-2; J: TRBJ2-1
CDR3: ASSPSPRDRVPVYGYT; V: TRBV9; J: TRBJ1-2
CDR3: ASSTTGGTQPQH; V: TRBV7-8; J: TRBJ1-5
CDR3: ASSPGQGENYGYT; V: TRBV5-1; J: TRBJ1-2
CDR3: ASSYSGTSGGYT; V: TRBV6-5; J: TRBJ1-2
CDR3: ASSLFDTGNYGYT; V: TRBV5-4; J: TRBJ1-2